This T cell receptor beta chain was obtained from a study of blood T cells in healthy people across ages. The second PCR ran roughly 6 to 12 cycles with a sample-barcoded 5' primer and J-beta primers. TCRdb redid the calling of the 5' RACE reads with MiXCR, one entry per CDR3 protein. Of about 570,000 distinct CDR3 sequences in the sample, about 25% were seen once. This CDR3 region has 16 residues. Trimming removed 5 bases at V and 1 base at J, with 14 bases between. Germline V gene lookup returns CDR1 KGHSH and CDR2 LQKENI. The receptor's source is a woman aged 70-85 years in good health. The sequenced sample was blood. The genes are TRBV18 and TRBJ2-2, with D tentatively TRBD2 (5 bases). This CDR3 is CASSGSRTQNTGELFF. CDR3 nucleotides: TGTGCCAGCTCAGGAAGTAGGACTCAGAACACCGGGGAGCTGTTTTTT.